The present entry profiles one T cell receptor (beta chain) with its context. Its antigen is unknown. No base quality information exists; no much larger clone differs at one position. In the same sample, other DNA sequences code for this CDR3. Genomic DNA was isolated from the sorted cells so that the TCRbeta CDR3 region could be sequenced. TCRbeta CDR3 regions were sequenced using the immunoSEQ Assay. The table was pulled from immuneACCESS by TCRdb, which kept in-frame rearrangements only. Such tables lose some clones; where checked, under half of the loss comes from unresolved V genes, and the rest has no known cause. The sample table holds 70,000 to 85,000 clones, of which more than 90% were seen once. The ten top clones hold about 0.7% of the sample. This entry belongs to a study of OX40 agonist ivuxolimab in advanced cancers. Some background on the complete study: Ivuxolimab was an agonistic, fully human IgG2 monoclonal antibody directed against OX40 (CD134), a costimulatory receptor. Intravenous ivuxolimab was administered to patients every 2 weeks at six dose levels: 0.01, 0.1, 0.3, 1.5, 3 and 10 mg/kg. Patients were allowed to have had prior anti-PD-1, anti-PD-L1 or anti-CTLA-4 therapy, and 40% of the dose-escalation patients had previously received checkpoint inhibitors. The purpose of peripheral TCRbeta sequencing was to test whether ivuxolimab changed TCR sequence diversity and led to clonal T-cell expansion. Among the roughly 52 dose-escalation patients, 19 had hepatocellular carcinoma, 15 or so melanoma, 9 renal cell carcinoma and 9 head and neck cancer. The dose-escalation cohort was 82.7% male with a mean age of about 54 years, ranging from roughly 20 to 80. The paper covers the monotherapy dose-escalation part of the phase I ivuxolimab trial, which included N = 52 patients. Partial responses were achieved by three dose-escalation patients, of whom one had hepatocellular carcinoma and two had cutaneous melanoma.

The trial excluded patients who had a history of autoimmune disease or were on systemic immunosuppression. Peripheral blood for TCR sequencing was drawn from every dose cohort at baseline, at cycle 4 day 1 and at cycle 7 day 1. Samples came from an open-label, multicenter, first-in-human phase I dose-escalation trial of ivuxolimab. The trial enrolled adults with locally advanced or metastatic head and neck squamous cell, hepatocellular, melanoma or renal cell carcinoma. Before TCR sequencing, CD4+ T cells and CD8+ T cells from peripheral blood were sorted into separate populations. CDR1 SGHTA and CDR2 FQGTGA are derived from the germline V gene. The germline V end is reduced by 5 bases and the J end by 5 bases; junction bases left unmatched: 9. The CDR3 starts with the cysteine, ends with the phenylalanine, and has 16 residues. Just CDR3 DNA is preserved here, 48 bases in frame from base 1. Summary of the overall study and its limitations: On average, CD8+ T cells showed more expanded clones than CD4+ T cells after ivuxolimab. In the 0.1-3.0 mg/kg groups, partial responders were among the patients with the lowest normalized peripheral clonal expansion, particularly in CD8+ T cells. Which antigens the clonally expanded peripheral T cells were specific for was not determined. At doses of 0.1 to 3.0 mg/kg, clonal expansion of both CD4+ and CD8+ T cells in blood was seen between baseline and week 6. Low levels of normalized T-cell clonal expansion were also seen in some patients who did not respond.

Material: CD4+ or CD8+ T cells sorted from blood, obtained in a trial of the OX40 agonist ivuxolimab. The chain couples TRBV7-3 to TRBJ2-2; 9 bases in between match TRBD1. The TCR was taken from an adult with an advanced solid tumor such as melanoma, head and neck, liver or kidney cancer. For the CDR3, the sequence is CASSLNTGGRTGELFF. The bases are TGTGCCAGCAGCCTAAACACAGGGGGCAGGACCGGGGAGCTGTTTTTT. With the portions outside the CDR3 filled from the reference TRBV7-3 and TRBJ2-2 genes, the complete variable region becomes GAGVSQTPSNKVTEKGKYVELRCDPISGHTALYWYRQSLGQGPEFLIYFQGTGAADDSGLPNDRFFAVRPEGSVSTLKIQRTERGDSAVYLCASSLNTGGRTGELFFGEGSRLTVL.